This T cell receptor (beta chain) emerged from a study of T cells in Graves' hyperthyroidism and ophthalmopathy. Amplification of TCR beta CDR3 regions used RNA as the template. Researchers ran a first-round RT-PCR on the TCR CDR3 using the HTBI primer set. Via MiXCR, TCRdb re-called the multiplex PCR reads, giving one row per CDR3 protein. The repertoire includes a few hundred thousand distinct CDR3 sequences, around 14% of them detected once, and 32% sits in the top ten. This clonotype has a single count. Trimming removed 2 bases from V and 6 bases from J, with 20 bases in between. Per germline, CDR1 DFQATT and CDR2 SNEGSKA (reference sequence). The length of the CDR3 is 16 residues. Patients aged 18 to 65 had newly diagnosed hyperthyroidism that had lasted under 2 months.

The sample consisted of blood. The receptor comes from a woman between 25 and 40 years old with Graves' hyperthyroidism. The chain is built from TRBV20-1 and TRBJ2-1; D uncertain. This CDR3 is CSARSPLGGGFNEQFF. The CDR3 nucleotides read TGCAGTGCTAGAAGCCCTCTTGGCGGCGGTTTCAATGAGCAGTTCTTC.